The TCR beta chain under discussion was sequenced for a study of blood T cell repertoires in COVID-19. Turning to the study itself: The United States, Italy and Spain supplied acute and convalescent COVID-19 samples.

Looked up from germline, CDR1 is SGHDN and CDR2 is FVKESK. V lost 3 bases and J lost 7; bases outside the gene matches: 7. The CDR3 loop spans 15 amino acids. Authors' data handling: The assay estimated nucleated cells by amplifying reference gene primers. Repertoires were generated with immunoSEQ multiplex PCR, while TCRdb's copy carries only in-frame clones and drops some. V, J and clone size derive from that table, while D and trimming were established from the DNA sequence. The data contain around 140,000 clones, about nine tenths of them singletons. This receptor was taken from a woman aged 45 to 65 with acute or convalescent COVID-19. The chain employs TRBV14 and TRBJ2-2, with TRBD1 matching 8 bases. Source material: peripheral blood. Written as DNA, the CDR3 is TGTGCCAGCAGCCATCGACAGGGGCAAATCGGGGAGCTGTTTTTT. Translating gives CASSHRQGQIGELFF.